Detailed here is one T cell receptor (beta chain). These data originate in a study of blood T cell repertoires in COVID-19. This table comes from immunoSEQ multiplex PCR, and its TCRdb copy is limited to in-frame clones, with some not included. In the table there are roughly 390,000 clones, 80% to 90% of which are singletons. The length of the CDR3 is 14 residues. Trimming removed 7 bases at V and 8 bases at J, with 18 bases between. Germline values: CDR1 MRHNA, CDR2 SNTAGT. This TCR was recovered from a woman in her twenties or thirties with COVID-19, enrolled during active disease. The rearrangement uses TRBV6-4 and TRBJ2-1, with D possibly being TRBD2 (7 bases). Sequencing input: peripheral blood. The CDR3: CASKRDIASYEQFF. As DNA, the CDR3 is TGTGCCAGCAAGCGGGACATTGCATCTTATGAGCAGTTCTTC.